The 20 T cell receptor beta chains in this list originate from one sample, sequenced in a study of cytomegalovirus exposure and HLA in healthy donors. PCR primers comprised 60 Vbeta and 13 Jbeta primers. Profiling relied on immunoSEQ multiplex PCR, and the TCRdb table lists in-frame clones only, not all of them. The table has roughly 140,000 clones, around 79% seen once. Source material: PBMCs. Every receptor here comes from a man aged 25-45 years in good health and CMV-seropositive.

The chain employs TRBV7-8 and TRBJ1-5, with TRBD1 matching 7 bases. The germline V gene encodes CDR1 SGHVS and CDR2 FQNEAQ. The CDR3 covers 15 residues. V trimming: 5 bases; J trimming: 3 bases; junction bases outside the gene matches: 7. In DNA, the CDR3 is TGTGCCAGCAGCACAGACAGGGTCGCCAATCAGCCCCAGCATTTT. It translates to CASSTDRVANQPQHF.

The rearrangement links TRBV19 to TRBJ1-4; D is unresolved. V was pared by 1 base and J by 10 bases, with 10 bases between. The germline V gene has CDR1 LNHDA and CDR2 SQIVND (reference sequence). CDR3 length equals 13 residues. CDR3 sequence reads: CASSIGGSGKLFF. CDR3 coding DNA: TGTGCCAGTAGTATAGGCGGATCGGGAAAACTGTTTTTT. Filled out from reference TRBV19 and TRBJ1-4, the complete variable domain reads DGGITQSPKYLFRKEGQNVTLSCEQNLNHDAMYWYRQDPGQGLRLIYYSQIVNDFQKGDIAEGYSVSREKKESFPLTVTSAQKNPTAFYLCASSIGGSGKLFFGSGTQLSVL.

CDR3 DNA sequence: TGTGCCAGCAAGTCGAGATTCGGGGGGGGATCCTACGAGCAGTACTTC. This sequence encodes CASKSRFGGGSYEQYF. V is TRBV5-4 and J is TRBJ2-7; 8 nucleotides agree with TRBD2. This CDR3 contains 16 residues. Germline CDR1 SGHNT, CDR2 YYREEE (reference sequence). Trimming at V came to 6 bases and at J to 1 base, leaving 12 bases not matched to a gene.

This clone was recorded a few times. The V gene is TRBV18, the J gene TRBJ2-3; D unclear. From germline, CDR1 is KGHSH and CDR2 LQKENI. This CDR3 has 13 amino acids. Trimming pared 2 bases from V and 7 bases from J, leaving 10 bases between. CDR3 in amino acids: CASSPIESHTQYF. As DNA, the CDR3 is TGTGCCAGCTCACCAATCGAGTCCCATACGCAGTATTTT.

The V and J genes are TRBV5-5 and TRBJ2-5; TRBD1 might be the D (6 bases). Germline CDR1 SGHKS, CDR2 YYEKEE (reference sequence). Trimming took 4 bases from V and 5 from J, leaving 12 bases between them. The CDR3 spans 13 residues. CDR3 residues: CASSPRQEETQYF. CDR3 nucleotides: TGTGCCAGCAGCCCTCGACAGGAGGAGACCCAGTACTTC.

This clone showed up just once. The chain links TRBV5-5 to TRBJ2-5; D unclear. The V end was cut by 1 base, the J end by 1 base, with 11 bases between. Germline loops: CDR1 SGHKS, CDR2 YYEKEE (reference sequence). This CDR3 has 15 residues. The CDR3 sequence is CASSLTVNLQETQYF. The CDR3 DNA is TGTGCCAGCAGCTTGACGGTCAACCTCCAAGAGACCCAGTACTTC.

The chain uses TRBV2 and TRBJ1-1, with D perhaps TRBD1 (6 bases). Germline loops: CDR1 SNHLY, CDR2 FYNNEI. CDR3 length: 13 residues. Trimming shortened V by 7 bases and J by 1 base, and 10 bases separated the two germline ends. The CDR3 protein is CASKDRTNTEAFF. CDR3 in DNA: TGTGCCAGCAAAGACAGGACGAACACTGAAGCTTTCTTT. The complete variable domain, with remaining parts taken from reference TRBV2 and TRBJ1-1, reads EPEVTQTPSHQVTQMGQEVILRCVPISNHLYFYWYRQILGQKVEFLVSFYNNEISEKSEIFDDQFSVERPDGSNFTLKIRSTKLEDSAMYFCASKDRTNTEAFFGQGTRLTVV.

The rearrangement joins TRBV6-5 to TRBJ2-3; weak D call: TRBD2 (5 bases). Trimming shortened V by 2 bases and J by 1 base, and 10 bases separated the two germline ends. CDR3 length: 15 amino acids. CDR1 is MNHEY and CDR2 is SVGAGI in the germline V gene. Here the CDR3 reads CASSYLAGGTDTQYF. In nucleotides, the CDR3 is TGTGCCAGCAGTTACCTAGCTGGGGGCACAGATACGCAGTATTTT.

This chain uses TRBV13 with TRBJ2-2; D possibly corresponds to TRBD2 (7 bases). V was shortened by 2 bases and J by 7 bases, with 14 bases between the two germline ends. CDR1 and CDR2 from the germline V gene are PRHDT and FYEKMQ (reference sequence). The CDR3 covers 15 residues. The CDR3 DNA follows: TGTGCCAGCAGCTTAAACGGGGGGCGCGGCGGGGAGCTGTTTTTT. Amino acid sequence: CASSLNGGRGGELFF.

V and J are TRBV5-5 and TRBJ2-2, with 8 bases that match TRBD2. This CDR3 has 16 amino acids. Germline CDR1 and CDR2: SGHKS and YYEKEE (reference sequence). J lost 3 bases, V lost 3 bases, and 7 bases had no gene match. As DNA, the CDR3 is TGTGCCAGCAGCTCCCTGCGGGGGGCGGACACCGGGGAGCTGTTTTTT. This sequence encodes CASSSLRGADTGELFF.

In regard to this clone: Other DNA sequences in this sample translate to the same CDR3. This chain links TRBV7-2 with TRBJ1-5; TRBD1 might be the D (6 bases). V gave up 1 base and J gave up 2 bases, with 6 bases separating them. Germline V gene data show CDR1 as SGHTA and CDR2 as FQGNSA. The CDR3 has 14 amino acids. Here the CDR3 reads CASSLGQGNQPQHF. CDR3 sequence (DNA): TGTGCCAGCAGCTTAGGACAGGGCAATCAGCCCCAGCATTTT.

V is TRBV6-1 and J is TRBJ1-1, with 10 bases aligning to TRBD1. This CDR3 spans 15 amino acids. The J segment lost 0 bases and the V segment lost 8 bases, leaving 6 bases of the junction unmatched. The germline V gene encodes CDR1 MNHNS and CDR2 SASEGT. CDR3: CASLGQGSVNTEAFF. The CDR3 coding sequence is TGTGCCAGCCTGGGACAGGGGTCGGTGAACACTGAAGCTTTCTTT.

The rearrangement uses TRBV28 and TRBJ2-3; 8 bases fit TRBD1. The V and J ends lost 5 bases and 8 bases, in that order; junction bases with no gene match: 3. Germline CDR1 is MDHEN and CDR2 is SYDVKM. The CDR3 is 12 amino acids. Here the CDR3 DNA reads TGTGCCAGCAGTAACACAGGGGGTACGCAGTATTTT. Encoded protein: CASSNTGGTQYF.

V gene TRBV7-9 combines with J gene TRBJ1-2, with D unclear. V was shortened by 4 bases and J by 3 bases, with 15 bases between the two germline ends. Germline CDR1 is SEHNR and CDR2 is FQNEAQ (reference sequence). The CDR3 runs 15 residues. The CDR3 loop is CASSSKTQTHYGYTF. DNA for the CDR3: TGTGCCAGCAGCTCTAAGACTCAAACCCACTATGGCTACACCTTC.

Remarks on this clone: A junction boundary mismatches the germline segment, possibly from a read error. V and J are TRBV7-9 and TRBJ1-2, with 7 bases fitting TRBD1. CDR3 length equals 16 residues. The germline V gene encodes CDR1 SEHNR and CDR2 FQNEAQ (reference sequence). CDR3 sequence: CSSSSDRDSWGYGYTF. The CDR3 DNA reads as TGTTCCAGCAGCTCGGACCGGGACAGTTGGGGCTATGGCTACACCTTC.

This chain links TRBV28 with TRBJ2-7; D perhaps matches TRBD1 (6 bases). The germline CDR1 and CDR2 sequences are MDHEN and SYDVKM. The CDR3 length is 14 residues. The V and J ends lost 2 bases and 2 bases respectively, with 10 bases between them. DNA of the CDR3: TGTGCCAGCAGTTTAATACAGGGCCCCTACGAGCAGTACTTC. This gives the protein CASSLIQGPYEQYF.

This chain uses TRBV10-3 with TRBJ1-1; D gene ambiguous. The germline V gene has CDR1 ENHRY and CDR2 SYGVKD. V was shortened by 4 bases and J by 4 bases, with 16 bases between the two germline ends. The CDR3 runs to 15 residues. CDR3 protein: CAISAFDSPGTEAFF. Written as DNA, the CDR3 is TGTGCCATCAGTGCATTTGATAGTCCGGGCACTGAAGCTTTCTTT.

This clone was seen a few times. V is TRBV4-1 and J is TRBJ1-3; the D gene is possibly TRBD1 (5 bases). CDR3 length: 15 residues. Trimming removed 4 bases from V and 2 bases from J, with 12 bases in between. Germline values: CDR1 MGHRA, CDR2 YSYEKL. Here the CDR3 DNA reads TGCGCCAGCAGCCGAGGAGGAGGGGCTGGAAACACCATATATTTT. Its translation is CASSRGGGAGNTIYF.

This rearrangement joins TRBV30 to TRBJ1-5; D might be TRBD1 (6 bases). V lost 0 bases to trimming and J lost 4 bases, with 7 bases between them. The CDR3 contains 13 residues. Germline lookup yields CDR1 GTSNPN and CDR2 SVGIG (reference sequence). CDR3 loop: CAWSVTGNQPQHF. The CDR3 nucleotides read TGTGCCTGGAGTGTAACAGGGAATCAGCCCCAGCATTTT.

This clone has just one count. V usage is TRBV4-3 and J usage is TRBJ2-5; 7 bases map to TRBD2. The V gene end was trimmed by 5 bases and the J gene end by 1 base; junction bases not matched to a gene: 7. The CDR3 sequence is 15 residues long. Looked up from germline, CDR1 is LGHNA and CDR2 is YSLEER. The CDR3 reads CASSSTAGSQETQYF. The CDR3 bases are TGCGCCAGCAGCTCGACAGCGGGGAGCCAAGAGACCCAGTACTTC.